Listed below are T cell receptor beta chains from one sample, sequenced in a study of OX40 agonist ivuxolimab in advanced cancers. The assay was immunoSEQ multiplex PCR, and TCRdb's table has in-frame clones only and misses some. Of about 77,000 clones listed, more than 70% are singletons. Sequenced material: CD4+ or CD8+ T cells sorted from blood, taken in a trial of the OX40 agonist ivuxolimab. The receptors originated from an adult with an advanced solid tumor such as melanoma, head and neck, liver or kidney cancer. Each CDR3 is given with its conserved first and last residue. The D gene is left open where the match is weak. Size is stated for part of the rows, as once, few or many counts, or as a class when the clone is expanded.

>.|.|TRBV11-3|TRBJ2-1
CASSLSGSNNEQFF
TGTGCCAGCAGCTTATCTGGGTCCAACAATGAGCAGTTCTTC
>.|TRBD1|TRBV6-5|TRBJ1-1
CASSYRQGASTEAFF
TGTGCCAGCAGTTACCGACAGGGGGCGAGCACTGAAGCTTTCTTT
>.|.|TRBV5-4|TRBJ2-1
CASSLASHEQFF
TGTGCCAGCAGCTTGGCAAGCCATGAGCAGTTCTTC
>once|.|TRBV10-3|TRBJ1-4
CAISESSEKLFF
TGTGCCATCAGTGAGTCGTCCGAAAAACTGTTTTTT
>.|TRBD1|TRBV19|TRBJ2-7
CASSKQQGISYEQYF
TGTGCCAGTAGTAAACAACAGGGGATCTCCTACGAGCAGTACTTC
>.|TRBD1|TRBV19|TRBJ1-2
CASSILHQGAYGYTF
TGTGCCAGTAGTATACTCCACCAGGGGGCCTATGGCTACACCTTC
>.|TRBD2|TRBV4-2|TRBJ2-3
CASSPLLAGLTDTQYF
TGTGCCAGCAGCCCCCTGTTAGCGGGACTGACAGATACGCAGTATTTT
>.|.|TRBV7-3|TRBJ2-1
CASSLIPTVSNEQFF
TGTGCCAGCAGCTTAATCCCGACTGTAAGCAATGAGCAGTTCTTC
>.|.|TRBV5-1|TRBJ2-6
CASSLWVSGANVLTF
TGCGCCAGCAGCTTGTGGGTCTCTGGGGCCAACGTCCTGACTTTC
>.|.|TRBV10-1|TRBJ1-5
CDATYSNQPQHF
TGCGATGCAACCTATAGCAATCAGCCCCAGCATTTT
>.|.|TRBV5-6|TRBJ1-1
CASSLADTRTEAFF
TGTGCCAGCAGCTTGGCAGACACACGCACTGAAGCTTTCTTT
>.|TRBD1|TRBV4-1|TRBJ2-7
CASSRDRGYEQYF
TGCGCCAGCAGCCGGGACAGGGGCTACGAGCAGTACTTC
>.|TRBD2|TRBV5-6|TRBJ2-3
CASSWTSGHTDTQYF
TGTGCCAGCAGCTGGACTAGCGGTCACACAGATACGCAGTATTTT
>.|TRBD1|TRBV29-1|TRBJ2-1
CSVSGTGAYNEQFF
TGCAGCGTGTCCGGGACAGGAGCCTACAATGAGCAGTTCTTC
>.|TRBD1|TRBV10-2|TRBJ1-2
CASRSGTDYGYTF
TGCGCCAGCCGATCCGGGACAGACTATGGCTACACCTTC
>.|.|TRBV5-1|TRBJ2-1
CASSGSLSSYNEQFF
TGCGCCAGCAGCGGGAGCTTGAGCTCCTACAATGAGCAGTTCTTC
>.|.|TRBV5-1|TRBJ2-5
CASSLWQTETQYF
TGCGCCAGCAGCTTGTGGCAGACAGAGACCCAGTACTTC
>.|TRBD1|TRBV5-1|TRBJ2-3
CASKDRSTDTQYF
TGCGCCAGCAAGGACAGGAGCACAGATACGCAGTATTTT
>.|.|TRBV5-1|TRBJ2-7
CASSRGADFYEQYF
TGCGCCAGCAGCCGTGGGGCAGACTTCTACGAGCAGTACTTC
>.|.|TRBV2|TRBJ1-4
CASSSRTTNEKLFF
TGTGCCAGCAGTTCCAGGACAACTAATGAAAAACTGTTTTTT
>.|.|TRBV25-1|TRBJ2-6
CASSEGGRGGANVLTF
TGTGCCAGCAGTGAAGGGGGTCGGGGAGGGGCCAACGTCCTGACTTTC
>.|.|TRBV4-2|TRBJ1-1
CASSQDRVGAFF
TGTGCCAGCAGCCAAGATCGGGTAGGAGCTTTCTTT
>.|.|TRBV11-3|TRBJ2-7
CASSLEGTADGSEQYF
TGTGCCAGCAGCTTAGAGGGTACAGCGGATGGGAGCGAGCAGTACTTC
>.|TRBD2|TRBV5-5|TRBJ2-3
CASSSSLAGSSTDTQYF
TGTGCCAGCAGCTCGTCTCTAGCGGGGAGTAGCACAGATACGCAGTATTTT
>.|TRBD1|TRBV5-1|TRBJ1-4
CASSRQGGDEKLFF
TGCGCCAGCAGCAGACAGGGAGGGGATGAAAAACTGTTTTTT
>.|.|TRBV7-2|TRBJ1-1
CASRVQNTEAFF
TGTGCCAGCAGGGTTCAGAACACTGAAGCTTTCTTT
>.|.|TRBV4-1|TRBJ1-2
CASSQVWVQGFYTF
TGCGCCAGCAGCCAAGTTTGGGTACAGGGCTTCTACACCTTC
>.|TRBD2|TRBV6-5|TRBJ2-1
CASNTAGKSYNEQFF
TGTGCCAGCAATACAGCGGGAAAGTCCTACAATGAGCAGTTCTTC
>.|.|TRBV7-6|TRBJ1-5
CASSSEDRFYSNQPQHF
TGTGCCAGCAGCTCTGAGGACAGATTTTATAGCAATCAGCCCCAGCATTTT
>once|TRBD1|TRBV2|TRBJ2-2
CASRRQGEGWTGELFF
TGTGCCAGCAGAAGACAGGGGGAGGGTTGGACCGGGGAGCTGTTTTTT
>.|TRBD1|TRBV4-2|TRBJ2-1
CASSSTGNNEQFF
TGTGCCAGCAGCTCGACAGGGAACAATGAGCAGTTCTTC
>.|TRBD1|TRBV29-1|TRBJ1-2
CSGGRRDSNYGYTF
TGCAGCGGCGGTCGCCGGGACAGTAACTATGGCTACACCTTC
>.|.|TRBV19|TRBJ2-5
CASSIDWEETQYF
TGTGCCAGTAGTATAGATTGGGAAGAGACCCAGTACTTC
>.|.|TRBV5-4|TRBJ2-3
CASKDYSSTDTQYF
TGTGCCAGCAAGGATTACTCTAGCACAGATACGCAGTATTTT
>.|TRBD2|TRBV5-1|TRBJ2-1
CASSSSGAGGDNEQFF
TGCGCCAGCAGCTCGTCTGGAGCGGGGGGGGACAATGAGCAGTTCTTC
>.|.|TRBV5-1|TRBJ2-1
CASSFAGTEQFF
TGCGCCAGCAGCTTCGCAGGGACTGAGCAGTTCTTC
>.|.|TRBV7-2|TRBJ2-7
CASSLGVNSYEQYF
TGTGCCAGCAGCTTAGGTGTCAATTCCTACGAGCAGTACTTC
>.|.|TRBV28|TRBJ1-1
CASVYSGSPNTEAFF
TGTGCCAGCGTGTATTCGGGCAGCCCGAACACTGAAGCTTTCTTT
>once|.|TRBV11-3|TRBJ2-3
CASSLQPTDTQYF
TGTGCCAGCAGCTTACAACCCACAGATACGCAGTATTTT
>.|.|TRBV11-2|TRBJ2-2
CASSHFTGELFF
TGTGCCAGCAGCCATTTCACCGGGGAGCTGTTTTTT
>.|.|TRBV18|TRBJ1-1
CASSPDEEAAFF
TGTGCCAGCTCACCAGACGAGGAAGCAGCTTTCTTT
>.|TRBD2|TRBV11-2|TRBJ2-3
CASSLGGSRRTDTQYF
TGTGCCAGCAGCTTGGGCGGGAGTAGAAGGACAGATACGCAGTATTTT
>.|.|TRBV9|TRBJ1-4
CASSVGVGSSNEKLFF
TGTGCCAGCAGCGTAGGAGTCGGCAGCTCAAATGAAAAACTGTTTTTT
>.|TRBD1|TRBV11-3|TRBJ2-7
CASNGGGDRDRYEQYF
TGTGCCAGCAACGGTGGTGGGGACAGGGATCGTTACGAGCAGTACTTC
>.|.|TRBV30|TRBJ2-5
CAWSLGRVSGETQYF
TGTGCCTGGAGTCTCGGCAGGGTATCCGGAGAGACCCAGTACTTC
>.|.|TRBV28|TRBJ1-1
CASSPFITEAFF
TGTGCCAGCAGCCCCTTCATCACTGAAGCTTTCTTT
>few|.|TRBV5-4|TRBJ1-2
CASSLGLRDYGYTF
TGTGCCAGCAGCTTGGGACTACGCGACTATGGCTACACCTTC
>.|.|TRBV6-5|TRBJ1-3
CASSYGIGAGNTIYF
TGTGCCAGCAGTTACGGTATTGGGGCTGGAAACACCATATATTTT
>.|.|TRBV7-2|TRBJ2-3
CASSFTFTDTQYF
TGTGCCAGCAGCTTTACCTTCACAGATACGCAGTATTTT
>.|TRBD2|TRBV2|TRBJ2-7
CASKTSDAYEQYF
TGTGCCAGCAAAACTAGCGATGCCTACGAGCAGTACTTC
>.|.|TRBV6-5|TRBJ2-3
CATATGRFSTDTQYF
TGTGCCACCGCGACAGGCCGATTTTCCACAGATACGCAGTATTTT
>.|TRBD1|TRBV2|TRBJ1-5
CASRLTTGVNQPQHF
TGTGCCAGCAGGCTTACCACAGGGGTAAATCAGCCCCAGCATTTT
>.|.|TRBV9|TRBJ2-5
CASSVGLNSETQYF
TGTGCCAGCAGCGTAGGGCTTAACTCGGAGACCCAGTACTTC
>.|.|TRBV7-2|TRBJ2-3
CASTPLAARTDTQYF
TGTGCCAGCACCCCCCTAGCCGCCCGCACAGATACGCAGTATTTT
>.|TRBD1|TRBV6-1|TRBJ1-1
CASLAGGLPDTEAFF
TGTGCCAGCCTAGCAGGGGGCCTTCCCGACACTGAAGCTTTCTTT
>.|.|TRBV27|TRBJ1-1
CASSLRGGRTNTEAFF
TGTGCCAGCAGTTTACGAGGAGGGAGGACGAACACTGAAGCTTTCTTT
>.|TRBD2|TRBV7-6|TRBJ2-2
CASSFGLAEFSGELFF
TGTGCCAGCAGCTTTGGACTAGCAGAGTTCTCCGGGGAGCTGTTTTTT
>.|.|TRBV6-1|TRBJ2-7
CASTEWLQGHEQYF
TGTGCCAGCACCGAATGGCTACAGGGTCACGAGCAGTACTTC